The 12 T cell receptor beta chains below all came from one sample that was sequenced in a study of blood T cell repertoires in COVID-19 (dated by TCRdb to the early 2020s). Libraries were built with the immunoSEQ multiplex PCR assay. TCRdb holds this immuneACCESS table with in-frame rearrangements only. Some clones are missing; in checked studies, unresolved V genes explain under half, and the rest has no known cause. Across this sample there are 35,000 to 45,000 clones, with roughly nine tenths seen only once. Of the sample, 20% to 25% falls within the top ten clones. Sequencing was performed on peripheral blood. The receptors originated from a man aged 55 to 70 with acute or convalescent COVID-19.

This clone was counted only a few times. This chain uses TRBV5-1 with TRBJ2-2; 7 positions match TRBD1. The CDR3 has 17 residues. Germline CDR1 SGHRS, CDR2 YFSETQ. With 0 bases clipped from V and 5 bases from J, the junction kept 10 bases outside the gene matches. The chain's CDR3 is CASSLVGEGAWTGELFF. The DNA of the CDR3 is TGCGCCAGCAGCTTGGTGGGTGAGGGGGCGTGGACCGGGGAGCTGTTTTTT.

The chain has TRBV4-3 and TRBJ2-5; TRBD2 matches 11 bases. The CDR3 loop spans 16 amino acids. Trimming at V came to 1 base and at J to 3 bases, leaving 4 bases not matched to a gene. Per germline, CDR1 LGHNA and CDR2 YSLEER. The CDR3 DNA sequence: TGCGCCAGCAGCCAAGTAGCGGGAGGGCCCGAAGAGACCCAGTACTTC. It yields the protein CASSQVAGGPEETQYF.

This chain uses TRBV7-9 with TRBJ1-4, with 8 nucleotides matching TRBD1. This CDR3 is built from 15 residues. CDR1 SEHNR and CDR2 FQNEAQ come from the germline V gene (reference sequence). The ends lost 5 bases at V and 0 bases at J; junction bases unmatched: 2. CDR3 region: CASSATGATNEKLFF. DNA for the CDR3: TGTGCCAGCAGCGCGACAGGGGCAACTAATGAAAAACTGTTTTTT.

The chain has TRBV7-8 and TRBJ2-2; the match to TRBD1 covers 8 bases. Germline V CDR1 and CDR2: SGHVS, FQNEAQ. Trimming at V came to 5 bases and at J to 7 bases, leaving 12 bases not matched to a gene. The CDR3 spans 16 residues. The CDR3 sequence: CASSRQGNLGGGELFF. The CDR3 DNA sequence: TGTGCCAGCAGCAGACAGGGGAACCTCGGGGGCGGGGAGCTGTTTTTT.

The chain couples TRBV21-1 to TRBJ1-3; TRBD1 was called by the table and not checked on the DNA. TRBV21-1 is a pseudogene segment. The CDR3 consists of 16 residues. Written as DNA, the CDR3 is TGTGCCAGCAGCAAAGGGGACAGTACGGTTGGAAACACCATATATTTT. It encodes CASSKGDSTVGNTIYF.

CDR3 nucleotides: TGTGCCAGCAGCCCGTACAGGGAGGGACAGCCCCAGCATTTT. Encoded protein: CASSPYREGQPQHF. The chain recombines TRBV7-2 with TRBJ1-5, with D possibly matching TRBD1 (6 bases). CDR3 length equals 14 residues. CDR1 and CDR2 (germline): SGHTA, FQGNSA. The V gene lost 5 bases and the J gene lost 7 bases, with 15 bases spanning the gap. The variable domain in full, completed from reference TRBV7-2 and TRBJ1-5, reads GAGVSQSPSNKVTEKGKDVELRCDPISGHTALYWYRQSLGQGLEFLIYFQGNSAPDKSGLPSDRFSAERTGGSVSTLTIQRTQQEDSAVYLCASSPYREGQPQHFGDGTRLSIL.

This rearrangement joins TRBV5-4 to TRBJ1-3, with TRBD1 identical over 7 bases. Trimming at V came to 3 bases and at J to 0 bases, leaving 6 bases not matched to a gene. Germline lookup yields CDR1 SGHNT and CDR2 YYREEE (reference sequence). The CDR3 runs to 16 residues. CDR3 in DNA: TGTGCCAGCAGCTACCCAGGGGGAGGCTCTGGAAACACCATATATTTT. Its protein product is CASSYPGGGSGNTIYF.

The rearrangement links TRBV29-1 to TRBJ2-5, with TRBD2 as a possible D gene (6 bases). Germline values: CDR1 SQVTM, CDR2 ANQGSEA. The V gene lost 5 bases and the J gene lost 5 bases, with 15 bases spanning the gap. The CDR3 runs 13 residues. The CDR3 reads CSVLRDLGETQYF. For the CDR3, the DNA is TGCAGCGTTTTGCGGGACCTGGGGGAGACCCAGTACTTC.

The rearrangement uses TRBV28 and TRBJ2-1; D possibly corresponds to TRBD1 (6 bases). There are 15 residues in the CDR3. Trimming cost V 1 base and J 6 bases, with 13 bases left between them. Germline V gene sequence: CDR1 MDHEN, CDR2 SYDVKM. As DNA, the CDR3 is TGTGCCAGCAGTTTATCGCACGGACAGTCCAATGAGCAGTTCTTC. This translates into CASSLSHGQSNEQFF.

The rearrangement uses TRBV6-2 or TRBV6-3 and TRBJ2-3; possibly TRBD2 for D (5 bases). V lost 5 bases and J 0 bases, leaving 15 bases between the germline ends. Germline CDR1 MNHEY, CDR2 SVGEGT. This CDR3 is 16 amino acids long. The CDR3 coding sequence is TGTGCCAGCAGTAAACGGACTTTTACTAGCACAGATACGCAGTATTTT. Its translation is CASSKRTFTSTDTQYF.

The CDR3 sequence is CASSQDIRGRAGTQYF. The CDR3 DNA follows: TGTGCCAGCAGCCAAGATATTCGCGGGAGGGCCGGGACCCAGTACTTC. J is TRBJ2-5 and V is TRBV14; TRBD2 matches at 9 bases. Losses at the gene ends were 0 bases for V and 7 bases for J; bases not matched to a gene: 9. Germline values: CDR1 SGHDN, CDR2 FVKESK. The CDR3 contains 16 residues. Full variable domain (rest looked up from reference TRBV14 and TRBJ2-5): EAGVTQFPSHSVIEKGQTVTLRCDPISGHDNLYWYRRVMGKEIKFLLHFVKESKQDESGMPNNRFLAERTGGTYSTLKVQPAELEDSGVYFCASSQDIRGRAGTQYFGPGTRLLVL.

The genes are TRBV2 and TRBJ1-6; D is undetermined. The CDR3 consists of 13 residues. The germline V and J ends were trimmed by 7 bases and 4 bases, with 8 bases remaining between them. The germline V gene encodes CDR1 SNHLY and CDR2 FYNNEI. CDR3 bases: TGTGCCAGCATGACGGGTTATAATTCACCCCTCCACTTT. It yields the protein CASMTGYNSPLHF.